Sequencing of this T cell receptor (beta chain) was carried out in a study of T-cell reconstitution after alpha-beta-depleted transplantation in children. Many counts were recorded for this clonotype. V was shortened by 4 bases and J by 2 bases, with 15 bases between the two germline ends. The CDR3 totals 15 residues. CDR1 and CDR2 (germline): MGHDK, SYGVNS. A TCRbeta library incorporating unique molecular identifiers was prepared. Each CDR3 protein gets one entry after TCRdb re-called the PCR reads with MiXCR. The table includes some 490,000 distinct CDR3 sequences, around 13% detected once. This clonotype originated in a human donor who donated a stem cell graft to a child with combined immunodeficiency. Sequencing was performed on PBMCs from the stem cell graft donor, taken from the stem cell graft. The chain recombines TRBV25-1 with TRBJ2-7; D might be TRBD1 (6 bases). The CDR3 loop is CASSVSGTPTYEQYF. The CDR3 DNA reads TGTGCCAGCAGTGTCTCCGGGACACCTACCTACGAGCAGTACTTC.